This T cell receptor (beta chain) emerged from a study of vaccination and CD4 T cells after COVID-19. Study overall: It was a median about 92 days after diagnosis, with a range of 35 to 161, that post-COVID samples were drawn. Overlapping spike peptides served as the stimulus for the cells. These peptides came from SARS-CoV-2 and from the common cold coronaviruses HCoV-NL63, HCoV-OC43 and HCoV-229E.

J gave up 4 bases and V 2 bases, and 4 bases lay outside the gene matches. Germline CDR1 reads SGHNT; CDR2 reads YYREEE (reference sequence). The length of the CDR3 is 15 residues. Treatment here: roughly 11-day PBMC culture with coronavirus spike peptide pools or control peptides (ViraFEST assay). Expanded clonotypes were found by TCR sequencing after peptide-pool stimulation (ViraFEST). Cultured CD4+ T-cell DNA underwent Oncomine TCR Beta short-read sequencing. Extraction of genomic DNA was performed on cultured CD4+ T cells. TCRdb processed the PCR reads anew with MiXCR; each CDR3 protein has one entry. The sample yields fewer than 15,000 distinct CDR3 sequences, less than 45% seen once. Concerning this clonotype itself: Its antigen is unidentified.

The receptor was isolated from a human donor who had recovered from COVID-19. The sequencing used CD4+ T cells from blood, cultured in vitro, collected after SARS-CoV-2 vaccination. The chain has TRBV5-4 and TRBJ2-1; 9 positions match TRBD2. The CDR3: CASSFITSGYNEQFF. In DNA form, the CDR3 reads TGTGCCAGCAGCTTTATAACTAGCGGGTACAATGAGCAGTTCTTC.